The 32 T cell receptor beta chains given below trace back to one sample, sequenced in a study of CD8 T cells in ankylosing spondylitis. Study-wide results and caveats: Blood from ankylosing spondylitis patients appeared to carry a characteristic roughly eight-variant TCR beta motif.

In TCRdb, the 5' RACE reads were re-called with MiXCR into one record per CDR3 protein. The profile covers roughly 300,000 distinct CDR3 sequences, with less than 10% appearing a single time and just over 14% taken by the ten largest. These receptors have no identified antigens. What was sequenced was blood, either unsorted or a sorted T cell fraction (not recorded which). Every receptor here comes from a male donor with ankylosing spondylitis.

This clonotype occurred many times. The J gene is TRBJ2-7, the V gene TRBV6-6; TRBD1 matches at 8 bases. This CDR3 is built from 13 residues. CDR1 and CDR2 (germline): MNHNY, SVGAGI (reference sequence). V lost 10 bases to trimming and J lost 0 bases; unmatched junction nucleotides: 5. The chain's CDR3 is CATLGTGSYEQYF. CDR3 DNA sequence: TGTGCCACCCTCGGGACAGGCTCCTACGAGCAGTACTTC.

This clonotype was seen at least ten times. This chain uses TRBV28 with TRBJ2-7, with TRBD1 matching 7 bases. Losses at the gene ends were 2 bases for V and 3 bases for J; bases not matched to a gene: 7. The length of the CDR3 is 15 residues. Germline CDR1 reads MDHEN; CDR2 reads SYDVKM. CDR3 in DNA: TGTGCCAGCAGTTTACCGGCAGGACAGGACTACGAGCAGTACTTC. This translates into CASSLPAGQDYEQYF.

This clonotype came up a few times. This chain uses TRBV7-9 with TRBJ2-5, with 14 bases lining up with TRBD2. V lost 5 bases, J lost 3 bases, and 5 bases stayed unmatched. The CDR3 extends over 16 amino acids. Per the germline V gene, CDR1 is SEHNR and CDR2 is FQNEAQ (reference sequence). CDR3 nucleotide sequence: TGTGCCAGCAGCCCCGGGACTAGCGGGAGCGAAGAGACCCAGTACTTC. It yields the protein CASSPGTSGSEETQYF.

This CDR3 is CAISSATGSRRETQYF. The CDR3 bases are TGTGCCATCAGCTCCGCGACAGGGTCCAGGCGGGAGACCCAGTACTTC. The chain combines TRBV10-3 with TRBJ2-5, with TRBD1 matching over 7 bases. The CDR3 sequence is 16 residues long. The germline V gene has CDR1 ENHRY and CDR2 SYGVKD. The V and J ends lost 6 bases and 5 bases, in that order; junction bases with no gene match: 15.

In its sample, this clonotype was seen a few times. The chain links TRBV29-1 to TRBJ2-3, with 7 bases matching TRBD2. The CDR3 sequence is 15 residues long. Trimming took 1 base from V and 4 from J; bases not matched to a gene: 8. Looked up from germline, CDR1 is SQVTM and CDR2 is ANQGSEA. The CDR3 DNA reads TGCAGCGTTGAAGTCCCAACGGGAGGCTCAGATACGCAGTATTTT. It yields the protein CSVEVPTGGSDTQYF.

This chain uses TRBV7-2 with TRBJ2-7, with 9 bases that match TRBD2. V was pared by 1 base and J by 3 bases, with 4 bases of the junction left unmatched. The CDR3 has 15 amino acids. Germline lookup yields CDR1 SGHTA and CDR2 FQGNSA. The CDR3 sequence is CASSLVASGNYEQYF. The CDR3 nucleotides read TGTGCCAGCAGCTTAGTGGCTAGCGGGAACTACGAGCAGTACTTC.

This clonotype was detected only a few times. The V gene is TRBV3-1, the J gene TRBJ2-3, with unresolved D. This CDR3 has 13 residues. The germline CDR1 and CDR2 sequences are LGHDT and YNNKEL (reference sequence). Deletions cut 5 bases from V and 2 bases from J, with 8 bases between. CDR3 amino acids: CASSTTPTDTQYF. CDR3 nucleotides: TGTGCCAGCAGCACAACCCCCACAGATACGCAGTATTTT.

At least ten counts were recorded for this clonotype. This chain joins TRBV12-3 or TRBV12-4 and TRBJ2-3; D is unresolved. The CDR3 spans 16 residues. V lost 5 bases to trimming and J lost 5 bases, with 20 bases between them. DNA of the CDR3: TGTGCCAGCAGTCCAAATTCTCCGTTTCCTGTAGATACGCAGTATTTT. Translated, it gives CASSPNSPFPVDTQYF.

This chain links TRBV20-1 with TRBJ1-4, with 9 bases lining up with TRBD1. Germline V gene lookup returns CDR1 DFQATT and CDR2 SNEGSKA (reference sequence). V trimming: 2 bases; J trimming: 8 bases; junction bases outside the gene matches: 24. This CDR3 spans 20 amino acids. Here the CDR3 reads CSARYYLRDREHGQREKLFF. Here the CDR3 DNA reads TGCAGTGCTAGATACTACCTACGGGACAGGGAACACGGGCAGCGGGAAAAACTGTTTTTT.

This clonotype has only a few counts. The V call is TRBV5-1, the J call TRBJ1-5; unclear D gene. The CDR3 has 15 residues. Germline-derived CDR1 and CDR2 are SGHRS and YFSETQ. With 4 bases removed from V and 2 bases from J, the gap between germline ends came to 13 bases. As DNA, the CDR3 is TGCGCCAGCAGCCCCAACTGGGGTCGCAATCAGCCCCAGCATTTT. Residues: CASSPNWGRNQPQHF. Full variable domain (missing parts from reference TRBV5-1 and TRBJ1-5): KAGVTQTPRYLIKTRGQQVTLSCSPISGHRSVSWYQQTPGQGLQFLFEYFSETQRNKGNFPGRFSGRQFSNSRSEMNVSTLELGDSALYLCASSPNWGRNQPQHFGDGTRLSIL.

This clonotype was counted at least ten times. V is TRBV5-1 and J is TRBJ2-7, with 7 bases matching TRBD1. The CDR3 has 14 residues. Germline V CDR1 and CDR2: SGHRS, YFSETQ. The V and J ends lost 2 bases and 4 bases, in that order; junction bases with no gene match: 6. CDR3 coding DNA: TGCGCCAGCAGCTTTTCGGGACAGTCTTACGAGCAGTACTTC. Amino acid sequence: CASSFSGQSYEQYF.

The chain's CDR3 is CATSDFSGDGYTF. In DNA form, the CDR3 reads TGTGCCACCAGTGATTTTTCAGGGGATGGCTACACCTTC. The V gene is TRBV24-1, the J gene TRBJ1-2; weak D call: TRBD1 (6 bases). The CDR3 has 13 residues. Germline assignment: CDR1 KGHDR and CDR2 SFDVKD. V dropped 1 base and J dropped 6 bases, with 8 bases sitting between them.

This clonotype was seen at least ten times. This chain uses TRBV3-1 with TRBJ2-1; the match to TRBD2 covers 8 bases. CDR1 and CDR2 (germline): LGHDT, YNNKEL (reference sequence). The CDR3 totals 16 residues. Trimming at V came to 4 bases and at J to 4 bases, leaving 9 bases not matched to a gene. This CDR3 is CASSRLSAGAYNEQFF. As DNA, the CDR3 is TGTGCCAGCAGCCGCCTCTCAGCGGGAGCTTACAATGAGCAGTTCTTC.

This clonotype occurred many times. The chain couples TRBV10-3 to TRBJ2-5; D is undetermined. From germline, CDR1 is ENHRY and CDR2 SYGVKD. The CDR3 has 12 residues. Trimming took off 3 bases at V and 1 base at J, with 3 bases between the two ends. The CDR3 reads CAISDPQETQYF. CDR3 nucleotide sequence: TGTGCCATCAGTGATCCCCAAGAGACCCAGTACTTC.

This clonotype was seen a handful of times. This chain connects TRBV10-3 to TRBJ2-7; D possibly corresponds to TRBD2 (6 bases). Germline values: CDR1 ENHRY, CDR2 SYGVKD. V was trimmed by 8 bases and J by 0 bases, leaving 20 bases between them. The length of the CDR3 is 16 residues. The CDR3 is CAIGRIAVESSYEQYF. CDR3 in DNA: TGTGCCATCGGTCGTATAGCGGTAGAAAGCTCCTACGAGCAGTACTTC.

This clonotype was seen only a few times. The rearrangement links TRBV4-2 to TRBJ2-1, with D possibly being TRBD2 (5 bases). V lost 4 bases, J lost 12 bases, and 13 bases lay in between. CDR1 is LGHNA, CDR2 YNFKEQ, per germline. CDR3 length: 12 residues. CDR3 DNA sequence: TGTGCCAGCAGCCCGGAGCGGTTGAGGCAGTTCTTC. This codes for CASSPERLRQFF.

This rearrangement joins TRBV3-1 to TRBJ2-7; maybe TRBD2 (5 bases). This CDR3 region has 14 residues. Germline V CDR1 and CDR2: LGHDT, YNNKEL (reference sequence). V lost 1 base and J lost 5, with 12 bases in between. The chain's CDR3 is CASSQVGIAHEQYF. In DNA, the CDR3 is TGTGCCAGCAGCCAAGTCGGGATTGCCCACGAGCAGTACTTC.

V is TRBV3-1 and J is TRBJ2-1; D possibly corresponds to TRBD2 (6 bases). The CDR3 extends over 18 amino acids. V was clipped by 0 bases and J by 0 bases, with 15 bases between them. Per germline, CDR1 LGHDT and CDR2 YNNKEL (reference sequence). The CDR3 coding sequence is TGTGCCAGCAGCCAAGAAATGAGACTAGTGGTCTCCTACAATGAGCAGTTCTTC. It yields the protein CASSQEMRLVVSYNEQFF.

The gene calls are TRBV20-1 and TRBJ2-1; D possibly corresponds to TRBD2 (6 bases). The CDR3 has 15 residues. From germline, CDR1 is DFQATT and CDR2 SNEGSKA (reference sequence). Trimming removed 0 bases from V and 1 base from J, with 10 bases in between. The CDR3: CSARDIRESYNEQFF. The CDR3, as DNA: TGCAGTGCTAGAGATATCCGGGAGTCCTACAATGAGCAGTTCTTC.

V usage is TRBV7-2 and J usage is TRBJ2-5; 8 bases agree with TRBD2. CDR1 and CDR2 (germline): SGHTA, FQGNSA. The CDR3 loop spans 15 amino acids. V gave up 5 bases and J gave up 1 base; unmatched junction bases: 6. The CDR3 spells CASSPLADPQETQYF. The CDR3 DNA sequence: TGTGCCAGCAGCCCACTAGCGGACCCCCAAGAGACCCAGTACTTC.

J is TRBJ2-3 and V is TRBV12-3 or TRBV12-4; 9 bases align to TRBD1. Unmatched junction bases numbered 8, after V lost 5 bases and J lost 5 bases. The CDR3 consists of 15 residues. The CDR3, as DNA: TGTGCCAGCAGTCAAATCGGACAGGGGCAAGATACGCAGTATTTT. Residues: CASSQIGQGQDTQYF.

This clonotype was counted at least ten times. The J gene is TRBJ2-1, the V gene TRBV3-1, with 12 bases lining up with TRBD2. J gave up 9 bases and V 4 bases, and 10 bases lay outside the gene matches. Germline V gene sequence: CDR1 LGHDT, CDR2 YNNKEL (reference sequence). The CDR3 contains 16 residues. CDR3 DNA sequence: TGTGCCAGCAGCCCAGTGGCACTAGCGGGAGGAGGTGAGCAGTTCTTC. This gives the protein CASSPVALAGGGEQFF.

The V call is TRBV11-2, the J call TRBJ1-4, with 8 nucleotides matching TRBD1. The V and J ends lost 5 bases and 5 bases, in that order; junction bases with no gene match: 4. Germline assignment: CDR1 SGHAT and CDR2 FQNNGV. The CDR3 has 14 amino acids. CDR3 DNA sequence: TGTGCCAGCAGCAGTTGGGACAGGAATGAAAAACTGTTTTTT. It is translated as CASSSWDRNEKLFF.

This clonotype has a count of ten or more. This chain uses TRBV24-1 with TRBJ2-3; 15 bases match TRBD2. Trimming cost V 5 bases and J 5 bases; bases outside gene matches: 7. CDR1 is KGHDR, CDR2 SFDVKD, per germline. The CDR3 length is 17 residues. This CDR3 reads CATSGPGTSGRKDTQYF. The CDR3, as DNA: TGTGCCACCAGTGGCCCCGGGACTAGCGGGAGGAAAGATACGCAGTATTTT.

This clonotype was picked up a small number of times. The CDR3 loop is CASSHFGRGLERNYEQYF. The CDR3 DNA sequence: TGTGCCAGCAGCCACTTTGGCCGGGGGCTGGAGAGAAATTACGAGCAGTACTTC. The chain employs TRBV11-2 and TRBJ2-7; D might be TRBD1 or TRBD2, each matching 6 bases. Trimming removed 5 bases at V and 4 bases at J, with 27 bases between. The CDR3 is made up of 18 amino acids. Germline V CDR1 and CDR2: SGHAT, FQNNGV.

This clonotype was observed at least ten times. A read error may account for a junction end that differs from germline. The V and J genes are TRBV5-1 and TRBJ2-2; possible D gene TRBD1, 5 bases. The CDR3 loop spans 14 amino acids. Germline CDR1 reads SGHRS; CDR2 reads YFSETQ. This CDR3 is CASRLGLDTGELFF. CDR3 DNA sequence: TGCGCCAGCAGGTTGGGGCTGGACACCGGGGAGCTGTTTTTT.

In this sample, this clonotype turned up many times. V is TRBV29-1 and J is TRBJ2-7; D is perhaps TRBD2 (5 bases). The CDR3 extends over 11 amino acids. Germline CDR1 and CDR2: SQVTM and ANQGSEA. V was cut by 7 bases and J by 6 bases, with 13 bases left in between. The CDR3 nucleotides are TGCAGCGCACTGACTATCCTCGAGCAGTACTTC. It specifies CSALTILEQYF.

The sample holds a few counts of this clonotype. The genes are TRBV18 and TRBJ2-7; D is unclear. V lost 0 bases, J lost 6 bases, and 9 bases lay in between. Germline CDR1 KGHSH, CDR2 LQKENI. This CDR3 has 13 amino acids. Here the CDR3 reads CASSPPVSPEQYF. The CDR3 bases are TGTGCCAGCTCACCACCGGTCAGTCCCGAGCAGTACTTC. Full variable domain (rest looked up from reference TRBV18 and TRBJ2-7): NAGVMQNPRHLVRRRGQEARLRCSPMKGHSHVYWYRQLPEEGLKFMVYLQKENIIDESGMPKERFSAEFPKEGPSILRIQQVVRGDSAAYFCASSPPVSPEQYFGPGTRLTVT.

The chain combines TRBV28 with TRBJ2-7, with a possible D match to TRBD2 (6 bases). The CDR3 covers 14 residues. Germline CDR1 and CDR2: MDHEN and SYDVKM. V dropped 2 bases and J dropped 5 bases, with 13 bases sitting between them. CDR3 in amino acids: CASSLGGSLDEQYF. The CDR3 bases are TGTGCCAGCAGTTTAGGGGGGAGTCTCGACGAGCAGTACTTC.

This clonotype was observed many times. The V and J genes are TRBV12-3 or TRBV12-4 and TRBJ2-3; 8 bases fit TRBD1. The CDR3 totals 13 residues. Trimming removed 6 bases from V and 6 bases from J; junction bases left unmatched: 5. Written as DNA, the CDR3 is TGTGCCAGCAGAGGAGGGGACAGGGATACGCAGTATTTT. It is translated as CASRGGDRDTQYF.

This clonotype was detected ten times or more. This chain links TRBV12-3 or TRBV12-4 with TRBJ1-6; D not resolved. The CDR3 has 15 residues. Trimming shortened V by 5 bases and J by 9 bases, and 17 bases separated the two germline ends. CDR3 in DNA: TGTGCCAGCAGTCCAGACCCGTCCGTGGGTTCACCCCTCCACTTT. Translating it yields CASSPDPSVGSPLHF.

This clonotype was observed a few times. This chain uses TRBV27 with TRBJ1-4, with TRBD1 matching 7 bases. CDR1 is MNHEY and CDR2 is SMNVEV in the germline V gene (reference sequence). The CDR3 is 16 amino acids. V dropped 6 bases and J dropped 8; count of bases not matched to a gene: 15. Written as DNA, the CDR3 is TGTGCCAGCAGCCAGACAGGGCCTAACGTCGCAGAAAAACTGTTTTTT. This codes for CASSQTGPNVAEKLFF.